This TCR beta chain was found in a study of control samples from healthy donors and cancer patients. Data came from immunoSEQ multiplex PCR; TCRdb stores just in-frame clones and leaves some out. Of around 63,000 clones listed, approximately 89% were seen once; the top ten hold approximately 2.5%. This receptor was taken from a woman between 45 and 60 years old with head and neck cancer. The sequenced material came from PBMCs.

The CDR3, as DNA: TGTGCCAGCAGCGTAAATAGCAATCAGCCCCAGCATTTT. Protein sequence: CASSVNSNQPQHF. The rearrangement links TRBV6-5 to TRBJ1-5; no firm D call. Trimming pared 6 bases from V and 0 bases from J, leaving 6 bases between. The CDR3 is 13 residues long. Germline V gene sequence: CDR1 MNHEY, CDR2 SVGAGI.